Below, 10 T cell receptor beta chains from the same sample are listed, as sequenced in a study of blood T cell repertoires in COVID-19 (dated by TCRdb to between 2020 and 2021). The library came from the immunoSEQ multiplex PCR assay. What TCRdb holds here is the immuneACCESS table cut down to in-frame rearrangements. Part of the clones is not present; checked against another copy, under half of the missing clones reflect an unresolved V gene, and the others are unexplained. The sample data list tens of thousands of clones, and 85% to 90% of these were observed just once. Together, the top ten hold about 20% of the sample. Sequenced input: peripheral blood. The receptor set was obtained from a woman of 80 years or more in a cohort sampled during active or convalescent COVID-19.

The rearrangement uses TRBV11-3 and TRBJ2-3; TRBD2 matches 9 bases. With 1 base clipped from V and 11 bases from J, the junction kept 7 bases outside the gene matches. The CDR3 is 14 residues long. CDR1 SGHNT and CDR2 YENEEA come from the germline V gene. The chain's CDR3 is CASSLGVSGSVQYF. The CDR3 DNA follows: TGTGCCAGCAGCTTAGGTGTTAGCGGGAGTGTGCAGTATTTT.

This rearrangement joins TRBV4-1 to TRBJ2-5, with 7 bases that match TRBD2. With 3 bases clipped from V and 4 bases from J, the junction kept 8 bases outside the gene matches. This CDR3 spans 15 amino acids. The germline V gene has CDR1 MGHRA and CDR2 YSYEKL. The CDR3: CASSQRETSAETQYF. Here the CDR3 DNA reads TGCGCCAGCAGCCAGCGGGAGACCTCCGCAGAGACCCAGTACTTC.

V gene TRBV11-1 combines with J gene TRBJ2-7; maybe TRBD1 (5 bases). CDR1 is SGHAT and CDR2 is FQDESV in the germline V gene (reference sequence). The CDR3 spans 13 residues. V lost 3 bases to trimming and J lost 3 bases, with 9 bases between them. CDR3 region: CASSFQGNYEQYF. CDR3 in DNA: TGTGCCAGCAGCTTTCAGGGAAACTACGAGCAGTACTTC.

This chain uses TRBV5-1 with TRBJ2-7; D gene unclear. Germline assignment: CDR1 SGHRS and CDR2 YFSETQ. The CDR3 has 10 amino acids. V lost 7 bases to trimming and J lost 9 bases, with 11 bases between them. The CDR3 reads CASSPRRQYV. The CDR3 DNA reads TGCGCCAGCTCCCCTCGTAGGCAGTACGTC.

The V call is TRBV7-9, the J call TRBJ2-3; no reliable D call. Germline V gene lookup returns CDR1 SEHNR and CDR2 FQNEAQ (reference sequence). Trimming took 3 bases from V and 6 from J, leaving 10 bases between them. This CDR3 is 13 amino acids long. The DNA of the CDR3 is TGTGCCAGCAGCTTGGGTCTAGAGGATACGCAGTATTTT. It encodes CASSLGLEDTQYF.

The chain combines TRBV5-1 with TRBJ2-3, with TRBD2 matching 10 bases. The germline V gene has CDR1 SGHRS and CDR2 YFSETQ. Trimming cost V 0 bases and J 0 bases; bases outside gene matches: 10. The CDR3 runs 19 residues. The DNA of the CDR3 is TGCGCCAGCAGCTTGGACCGTCCTAGCGGGGGTCTAAGCACAGATACGCAGTATTTT. Its translation is CASSLDRPSGGLSTDTQYF.

CDR3 nucleotides: TGTGCCAGCAGTTACAACACAGGGCTTGCTGGCTACACCTTC. Translated, it gives CASSYNTGLAGYTF. V and J are TRBV6-5 and TRBJ1-2; a possible D gene is TRBD1 (6 bases). The V end was cut by 2 bases, the J end by 7 bases, with 14 bases between. Germline V gene sequence: CDR1 MNHEY, CDR2 SVGAGI. CDR3 size: 14 residues.

The V and J genes are TRBV7-3 and TRBJ2-2, with TRBD2 matching over 7 bases. Germline V lookup: CDR1 SGHTA, CDR2 FQGTGA. With 5 bases clipped from V and 3 bases from J, the junction kept 6 bases outside the gene matches. The CDR3 runs to 15 residues. CDR3 coding DNA: TGTGCCAGCAGCCCCAGGAGCGGGGACACCGGGGAGCTGTTTTTT. This sequence encodes CASSPRSGDTGELFF.

This sequence joins TRBV10-3 and TRBJ2-3, with 8 nucleotides matching TRBD2. The CDR3 is 15 residues long. With V trimmed by 6 bases and J by 2 bases, 7 bases remained unmatched. Germline assignment: CDR1 ENHRY and CDR2 SYGVKD. The DNA of the CDR3 is TGTGCCATCAGCCCAGCGGGGGCCTACACAGATACGCAGTATTTT. It is translated as CAISPAGAYTDTQYF.

This chain joins TRBV24-1 and TRBJ2-3; 8 bases are a match to TRBD2. The CDR3 length is 15 residues. Looked up from germline, CDR1 is KGHDR and CDR2 is SFDVKD. With V trimmed by 5 bases and J by 5 bases, 8 bases remained unmatched. For the CDR3, the DNA is TGTGCCACCAGTGGCCCAGCGGGAGTTAAAGATACGCAGTATTTT. Its translation is CATSGPAGVKDTQYF.